This is a list of T cell receptor beta chains from one sample in a study of technical replicates of blood from several donors. The data were produced by immunoSEQ multiplex PCR, yet TCRdb's version contains in-frame clones alone and is incomplete. Altogether about 100,000 clones are present, roughly 96% being singletons, with the ten largest covering just over 0.2%. The sample consisted of T cells isolated from PBMCs. The receptors stem from a human donor in good health. The conserved cysteine and the conserved F or W are not part of the CDR3 here.

j_call v_call cdr3_aa
TRBJ2-7 TRBV6-5 ASRAGQPSSYEQY
TRBJ1-3 TRBV18 ASSPGLPNSGNTIY
TRBJ2-7 TRBV29-1 SVEDRTSGTYEQY
TRBJ1-3 TRBV4-2 ASSQDRLTGNTIY
TRBJ2-2 TRBV15 ATSRDLEPLLNTGELF
TRBJ1-1 TRBV5-1 ASSLAVNTEAF
TRBJ2-1 TRBV5-1 ASSPEAGGRGNEQF
TRBJ2-7 TRBV28 ASSQFTSGRPYEQY
TRBJ2-6 TRBV6-4 ASRGQDPSGANVLT
TRBJ2-1 TRBV9 ASSRRWLAGDNEQF
TRBJ1-6 TRBV11-3 ASSLGGFGNNSPLH
TRBJ2-7 TRBV7-7 ASSSNSAPNEQY
TRBJ2-2 TRBV15 ATSSFRQATGELF
TRBJ1-5 TRBV11-3 ASSYGTVQPQH
TRBJ2-2 TRBV19 ASTYTAGELF
TRBJ2-6 TRBV28 ASNRGSGANVLT
TRBJ2-6 TRBV5-1 ASSFPSGVSSGANVLT
TRBJ1-4 TRBV18 ASSPVGQTTPTNEKLF
TRBJ2-1 TRBV29-1 SVGSGTGVNEQF
TRBJ1-5 TRBV27 ASSAGPNQPQH
TRBJ2-5 TRBV28 ASSLQQGTQETQY
TRBJ2-7 TRBV7-9 ASSLVPGQGIDEQY
TRBJ2-7 TRBV28 ASKPPGLAVYEQY
TRBJ2-3 TRBV2 ASRPRQGITDTQY
TRBJ2-1 TRBV12-2 ASRLWALAGGISYNEQF
TRBJ2-1 TRBV27 ASSLGSGDYNEQF
TRBJ2-2 TRBV11-2 ASNTGRPGLAIFTGELF
TRBJ1-5 TRBV7-9 ASSPEGGVNQPQH